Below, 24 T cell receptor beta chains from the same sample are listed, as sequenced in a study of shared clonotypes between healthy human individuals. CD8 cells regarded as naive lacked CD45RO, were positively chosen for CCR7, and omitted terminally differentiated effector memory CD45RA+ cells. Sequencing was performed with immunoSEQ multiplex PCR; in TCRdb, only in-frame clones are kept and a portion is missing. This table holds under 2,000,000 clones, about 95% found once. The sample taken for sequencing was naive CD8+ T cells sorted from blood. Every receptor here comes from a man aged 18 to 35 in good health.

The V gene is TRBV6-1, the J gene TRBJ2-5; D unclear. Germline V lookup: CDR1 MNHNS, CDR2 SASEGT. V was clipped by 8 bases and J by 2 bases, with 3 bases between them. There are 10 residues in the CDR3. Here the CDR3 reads CASYQETQYF. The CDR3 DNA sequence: TGTGCCAGCTATCAAGAGACCCAGTACTTC.

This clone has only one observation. This chain's CDR3 is CASSPGGIELFF. The CDR3, as DNA: TGTGCCAGCAGCCCCGGGGGGATAGAACTGTTTTTT. V and J are TRBV9 and TRBJ1-4, with D perhaps TRBD1 (5 bases). Germline CDR1 and CDR2: SGDLS and YYNGEE. The CDR3 has 12 amino acids. V was pared by 4 bases and J by 12 bases, with 13 bases between.

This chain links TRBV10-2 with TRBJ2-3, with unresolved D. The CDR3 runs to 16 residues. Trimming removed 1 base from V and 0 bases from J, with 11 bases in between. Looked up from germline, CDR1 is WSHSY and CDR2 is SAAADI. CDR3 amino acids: CASSEFATPSTDTQYF. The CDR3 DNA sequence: TGCGCCAGCAGTGAGTTCGCTACCCCTAGCACAGATACGCAGTATTTT.

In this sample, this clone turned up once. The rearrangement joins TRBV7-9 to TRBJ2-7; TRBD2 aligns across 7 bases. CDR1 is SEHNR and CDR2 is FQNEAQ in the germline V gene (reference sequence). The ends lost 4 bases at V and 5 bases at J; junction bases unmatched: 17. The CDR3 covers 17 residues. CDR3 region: CASSYRAGGSSGDEQYF. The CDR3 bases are TGTGCCAGCAGCTACCGAGCAGGCGGGAGCTCTGGGGACGAGCAGTACTTC.

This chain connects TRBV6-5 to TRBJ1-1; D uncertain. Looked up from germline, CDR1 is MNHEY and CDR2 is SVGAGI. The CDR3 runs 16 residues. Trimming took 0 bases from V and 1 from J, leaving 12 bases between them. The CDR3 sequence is CASSYSRWGRNTEAFF. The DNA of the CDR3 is TGTGCCAGCAGTTACTCGAGGTGGGGAAGGAACACTGAAGCTTTCTTT.

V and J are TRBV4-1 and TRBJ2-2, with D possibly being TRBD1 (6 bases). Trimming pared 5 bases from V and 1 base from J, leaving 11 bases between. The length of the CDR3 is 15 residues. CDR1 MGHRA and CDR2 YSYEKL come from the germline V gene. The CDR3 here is CASSGLQGNTGELFF. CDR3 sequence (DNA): TGCGCCAGCAGCGGTCTACAGGGGAACACCGGGGAGCTGTTTTTT.

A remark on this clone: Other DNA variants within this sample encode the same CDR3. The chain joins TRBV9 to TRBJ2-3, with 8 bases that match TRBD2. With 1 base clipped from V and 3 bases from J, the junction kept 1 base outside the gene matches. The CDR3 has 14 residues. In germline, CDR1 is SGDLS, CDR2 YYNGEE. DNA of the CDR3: TGTGCCAGCAGCGTATCTAGCGGGACAGATACGCAGTATTTT. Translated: CASSVSSGTDTQYF.

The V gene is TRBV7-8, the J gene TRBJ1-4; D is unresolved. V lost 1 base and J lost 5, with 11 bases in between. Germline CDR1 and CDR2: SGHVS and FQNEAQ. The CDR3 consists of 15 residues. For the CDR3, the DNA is TGTGCCAGCAGCTTAGTAGGCGTCGGGAATGAAAAACTGTTTTTT. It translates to CASSLVGVGNEKLFF.

The CDR3 protein is CASAPDRSSGANVLTF. The CDR3 nucleotides read TGTGCTAGTGCCCCGGACAGGAGCTCTGGGGCCAACGTCCTGACTTTC. This sequence joins TRBV12-5 and TRBJ2-6, with 7 bases matching TRBD1. The germline V gene encodes CDR1 LGHNT and CDR2 FRNRAP. CDR3 length: 16 amino acids. Losses at the gene ends were 7 bases for V and 0 bases for J; bases not matched to a gene: 6.

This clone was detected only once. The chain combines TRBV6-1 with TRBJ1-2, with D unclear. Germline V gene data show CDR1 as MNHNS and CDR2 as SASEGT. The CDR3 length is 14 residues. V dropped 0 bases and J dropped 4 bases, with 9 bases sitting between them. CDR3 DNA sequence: TGTGCCAGCAGTGAAGCGGCCCGGTTCTATGGCTACACCTTC. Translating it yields CASSEAARFYGYTF.

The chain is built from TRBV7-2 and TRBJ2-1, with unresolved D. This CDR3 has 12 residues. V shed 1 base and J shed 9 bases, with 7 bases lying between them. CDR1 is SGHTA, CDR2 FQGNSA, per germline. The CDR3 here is CASSLEFPEQFF. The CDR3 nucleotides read TGTGCCAGCAGCTTAGAATTCCCTGAGCAGTTCTTC. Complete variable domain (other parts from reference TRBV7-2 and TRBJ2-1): GAGVSQSPSNKVTEKGKDVELRCDPISGHTALYWYRQSLGQGLEFLIYFQGNSAPDKSGLPSDRFSAERTGGSVSTLTIQRTQQEDSAVYLCASSLEFPEQFFGPGTRLTVL.

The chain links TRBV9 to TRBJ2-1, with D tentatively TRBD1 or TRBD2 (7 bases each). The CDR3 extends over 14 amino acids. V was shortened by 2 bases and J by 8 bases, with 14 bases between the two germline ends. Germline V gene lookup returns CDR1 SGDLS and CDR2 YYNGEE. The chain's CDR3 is CASSVGGGGDEQFF. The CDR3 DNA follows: TGTGCCAGCAGCGTGGGAGGGGGCGGAGATGAGCAGTTCTTC.

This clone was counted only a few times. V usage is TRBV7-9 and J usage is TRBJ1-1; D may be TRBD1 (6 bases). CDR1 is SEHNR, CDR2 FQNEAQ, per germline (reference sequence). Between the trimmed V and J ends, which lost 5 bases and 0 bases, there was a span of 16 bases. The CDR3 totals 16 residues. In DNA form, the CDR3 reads TGTGCCAGCAGCAGGGGGGCAGACCCGATGAACACTGAAGCTTTCTTT. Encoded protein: CASSRGADPMNTEAFF.

For the CDR3, the DNA is TGTGCCAGCAGCCCCGACAGCTTCTACGAGCAGTACTTC. Residues: CASSPDSFYEQYF. The V gene is TRBV7-9, the J gene TRBJ2-7; tentatively, D is TRBD1 (5 bases). The CDR3 sequence is 13 residues long. Per the germline V gene, CDR1 is SEHNR and CDR2 is FQNEAQ (reference sequence). Trimming stripped 5 bases from V and 3 bases from J, with 11 bases between. Full variable domain (remainder filled in from reference TRBV7-9 and TRBJ2-7): DTGVSQNPRHKITKRGQNVTFRCDPISEHNRLYWYRQTLGQGPEFLTYFQNEAQLEKSRLLSDRFSAERPKGSFSTLEIQRTEQGDSAMYLCASSPDSFYEQYFGPGTRLTVT.

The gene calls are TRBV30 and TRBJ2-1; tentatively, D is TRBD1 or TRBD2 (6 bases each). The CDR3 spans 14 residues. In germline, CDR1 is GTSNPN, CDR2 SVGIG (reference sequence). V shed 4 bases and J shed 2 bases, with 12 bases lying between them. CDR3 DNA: TGTGCCTGGAACGGGGGCTATGCCTACAATGAGCAGTTCTTC. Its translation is CAWNGGYAYNEQFF.

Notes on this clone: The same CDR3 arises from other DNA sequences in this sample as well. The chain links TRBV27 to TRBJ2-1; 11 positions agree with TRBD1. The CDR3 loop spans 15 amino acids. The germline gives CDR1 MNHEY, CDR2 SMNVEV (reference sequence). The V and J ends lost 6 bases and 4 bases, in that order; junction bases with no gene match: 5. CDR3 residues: CASSLGQGVYNEQFF. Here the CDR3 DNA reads TGTGCCAGCAGCTTGGGACAGGGGGTTTACAATGAGCAGTTCTTC.

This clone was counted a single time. CDR3 residues: CASSLIGGTYNEQFF. For the CDR3, the DNA is TGTGCCAGCAGCTTAATCGGGGGGACTTACAATGAGCAGTTCTTC. The chain has TRBV7-3 and TRBJ2-1; 7 bases match TRBD2. The germline V gene has CDR1 SGHTA and CDR2 FQGTGA. V was clipped by 1 base and J by 4 bases; unmatched bases: 4. The CDR3 has 15 amino acids.

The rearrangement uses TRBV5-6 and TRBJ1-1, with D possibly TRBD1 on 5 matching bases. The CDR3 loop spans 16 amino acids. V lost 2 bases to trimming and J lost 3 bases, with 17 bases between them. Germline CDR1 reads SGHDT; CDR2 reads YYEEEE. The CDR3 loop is CASSFPIGAEDTEAFF. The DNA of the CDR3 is TGTGCCAGCAGCTTCCCGATCGGGGCTGAGGACACTGAAGCTTTCTTT.

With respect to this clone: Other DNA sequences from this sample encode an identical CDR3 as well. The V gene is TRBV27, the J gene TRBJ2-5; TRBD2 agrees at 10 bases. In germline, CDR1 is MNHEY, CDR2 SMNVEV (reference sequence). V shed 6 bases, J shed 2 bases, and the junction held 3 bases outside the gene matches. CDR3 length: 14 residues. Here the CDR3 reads CASSLGLAQETQYF. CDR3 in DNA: TGTGCCAGCAGCCTGGGACTAGCGCAAGAGACCCAGTACTTC.

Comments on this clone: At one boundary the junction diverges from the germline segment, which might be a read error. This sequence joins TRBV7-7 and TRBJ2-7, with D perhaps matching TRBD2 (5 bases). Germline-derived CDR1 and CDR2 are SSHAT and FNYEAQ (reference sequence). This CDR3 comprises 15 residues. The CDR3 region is CASSLAFGLSYEQYF. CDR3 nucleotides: TGTGCTAGCAGCTTAGCGTTTGGCCTCTCCTACGAGCAGTACTTC. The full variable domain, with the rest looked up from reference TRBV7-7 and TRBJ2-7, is GAGVSQSPRYKVTKRGQDVTLRCDPISSHATLYWYQQALGQGPEFLTYFNYEAQPDKSGLPSDRFSAERPEGSISTLTIQRTEQRDSAMYRCASSLAFGLSYEQYFGPGTRLTVT.

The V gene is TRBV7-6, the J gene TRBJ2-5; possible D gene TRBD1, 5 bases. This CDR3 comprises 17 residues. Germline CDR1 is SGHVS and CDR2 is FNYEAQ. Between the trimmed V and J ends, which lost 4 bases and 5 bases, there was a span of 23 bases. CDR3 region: CASSSLGLGAGGETQYF. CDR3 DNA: TGTGCCAGCAGCTCCCTCGGGCTTGGGGCTGGCGGCGAGACCCAGTACTTC.

CDR3: CASSFGTEGETQYF. DNA of the CDR3: TGTGCCAGCAGCTTTGGGACGGAAGGAGAGACCCAGTACTTC. The V call is TRBV5-6, the J call TRBJ2-5, with D perhaps assigned TRBD1 or TRBD2 (5 bases each). This CDR3 is 14 amino acids long. Deletions cut 2 bases from V and 4 bases from J, with 12 bases between. CDR1 SGHDT and CDR2 YYEEEE come from the germline V gene.

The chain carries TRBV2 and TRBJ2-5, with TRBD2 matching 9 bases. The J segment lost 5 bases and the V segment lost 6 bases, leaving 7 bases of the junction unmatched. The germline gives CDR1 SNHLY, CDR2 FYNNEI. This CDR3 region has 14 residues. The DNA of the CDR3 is TGTGCCAGCAGAAATTCGGCGGGAGGGGAGACCCAGTACTTC. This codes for CASRNSAGGETQYF.

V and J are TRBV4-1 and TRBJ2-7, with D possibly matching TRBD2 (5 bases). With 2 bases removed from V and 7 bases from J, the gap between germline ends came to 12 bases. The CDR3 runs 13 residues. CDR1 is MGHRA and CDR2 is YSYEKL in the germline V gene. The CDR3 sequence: CASSQTRANEQYF. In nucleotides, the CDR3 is TGCGCCAGCAGCCAAACGAGGGCGAATGAGCAGTACTTC.